Below are 9 T cell receptor beta chains sequenced from a single sample in a study of blood T cell repertoires in COVID-19. Clones were read by immunoSEQ multiplex PCR, and TCRdb kept only the in-frame ones, dropping some. This sample yields around 150,000 clones, of which about 85% are seen a single time; 2.5% belongs to the top ten. Sequencing used peripheral blood. These receptors were obtained from a human donor with COVID-19, enrolled during active disease. The donor label of this sample is uncertain.

This chain joins TRBV7-9 and TRBJ2-1, with D unclear. Germline CDR1 is SEHNR and CDR2 is FQNEAQ (reference sequence). V was shortened by 5 bases and J by 1 base, with 12 bases between the two germline ends. The CDR3 covers 15 residues. CDR3 nucleotides: TGTGCCAGCAGCCCCGGAGAGATATCCTACAATGAGCAGTTCTTC. It is translated as CASSPGEISYNEQFF.

The V gene is TRBV6-5, the J gene TRBJ1-5; the match to TRBD1 covers 7 bases. V lost 6 bases and J lost 3; bases outside the gene matches: 5. The CDR3 is 14 amino acids. CDR1 MNHEY and CDR2 SVGAGI come from the germline V gene. The chain's CDR3 is CASRQTGANQPQHF. The CDR3 DNA is TGTGCCAGCAGGCAAACAGGGGCCAATCAGCCCCAGCATTTT.

The chain is built from TRBV5-1 and TRBJ1-4; D is uncertain. Per the germline V gene, CDR1 is SGHRS and CDR2 is YFSETQ. The CDR3 length is 14 residues. Trimming stripped 0 bases from V and 6 bases from J, with 9 bases between. The CDR3 DNA reads as TGCGCCAGCAGCTTGGGGTACGGGGATGAAAAACTGTTTTTT. It codes for CASSLGYGDEKLFF.

J is TRBJ2-3 and V is TRBV7-2, with 8 bases fitting TRBD2. This CDR3 is built from 15 residues. Germline assignment: CDR1 SGHTA and CDR2 FQGNSA. The V gene end was trimmed by 1 base and the J gene end by 0 bases; junction bases not matched to a gene: 0. This chain's CDR3 is CASSLVAGSTDTQYF. In DNA form, the CDR3 reads TGTGCCAGCAGCTTAGTAGCGGGGAGCACAGATACGCAGTATTTT.

This chain links TRBV18 with TRBJ1-1; 8 bases match TRBD1. The V segment lost 6 bases and the J segment 1 base; nucleotides outside the gene matches: 7. Germline lookup yields CDR1 KGHSH and CDR2 LQKENI. This CDR3 contains 15 residues. This CDR3 is CASSSRGTGNTEAFF. CDR3 in DNA: TGTGCCAGCTCTTCTCGGGGGACAGGGAACACTGAAGCTTTCTTT. Using reference TRBV18 and TRBJ1-1 for the parts outside the CDR3, the full variable domain is NAGVMQNPRHLVRRRGQEARLRCSPMKGHSHVYWYRQLPEEGLKFMVYLQKENIIDESGMPKERFSAEFPKEGPSILRIQQVVRGDSAAYFCASSSRGTGNTEAFFGQGTRLTVV.

The chain employs TRBV3-1 (or the pseudogene TRBV3-2) and TRBJ2-3, with D tentatively TRBD2 (5 bases). The CDR3 extends over 15 amino acids. V was trimmed by 0 bases and J by 0 bases, leaving 7 bases between them. CDR1 and CDR2 from the germline V gene are LGHDT and YNNKEL (reference sequence). For the CDR3, the DNA is TGTGCCAGCAGCCAAGACCCGGGGAGCACAGATACGCAGTATTTT. Protein product: CASSQDPGSTDTQYF.

The chain links TRBV4-2 to TRBJ1-6, with 7 nucleotides matching TRBD1. The CDR3 has 17 residues. The ends lost 0 bases at V and 6 bases at J; junction bases unmatched: 8. The V gene's germline CDR1 is LGHNA and CDR2 YNFKEQ. CDR3 sequence: CASSQDSQGQLNSPLHF. The CDR3 bases are TGTGCCAGCAGCCAAGACAGCCAGGGACAGCTTAATTCACCCCTCCACTTT.

V and J are TRBV4-2 and TRBJ2-7; D perhaps matches TRBD2 (5 bases). CDR1 and CDR2 (germline): LGHNA, YNFKEQ. This CDR3 spans 15 amino acids. Trimming removed 0 bases from V and 3 bases from J, with 12 bases in between. In DNA, the CDR3 is TGTGCCAGCAGCCAAGAATGGAGCGGAAGCTACGAGCAGTACTTC. Encoded protein: CASSQEWSGSYEQYF.

The chain links TRBV5-1 to TRBJ2-2, with TRBD2 matching 7 bases. Germline V lookup: CDR1 SGHRS, CDR2 YFSETQ. After removal of 1 base from V and 6 bases from J, the junction contained 0 bases not matched to a gene. The CDR3 covers 13 residues. The CDR3 is CASSLTSAGELFF. The CDR3 nucleotides are TGCGCCAGCAGCTTGACTAGCGCCGGGGAGCTGTTTTTT.